Presented here are 24 T cell receptor beta chains from one specimen sequenced in a study of cytomegalovirus exposure and HLA in healthy donors. The PCR contained 60 Vbeta and 13 Jbeta primers. The assay was immunoSEQ multiplex PCR, and TCRdb's table has in-frame clones only and misses some. The sample has approximately 150,000 clones, about 85% seen once; the top ten hold approximately 2.7%. The sequenced sample was PBMCs. The receptor source for this set is a boy aged 2 to 9 in good health and CMV-seronegative.

A word on this clone: One end of the junction varies from germline; a read error may be responsible. The chain employs TRBV7-9 and TRBJ2-7, with 7 bases matching TRBD1. Germline-derived CDR1 and CDR2 are SEHNR and FQNEAQ (reference sequence). This CDR3 has 12 amino acids. The CDR3 DNA follows: TGTTCCAGCAGTCCGGACAGGCTCGAGCAGTACTTC. Amino acids: CSSSPDRLEQYF.

Note on this clone: Germline is not matched at one junction end, which may reflect a read error. The chain couples TRBV7-9 to TRBJ1-2; D gene uncertain. The CDR3 spans 11 residues. Per germline, CDR1 SEHNR and CDR2 FQNEAQ (reference sequence). In nucleotides, the CDR3 is TGTTCCAGCAGCAATAGTGCTGGCTACACCTTC. Translating it yields CSSSNSAGYTF. Complete variable domain (other parts from reference TRBV7-9 and TRBJ1-2): DTGVSQNPRHKITKRGQNVTFRCDPISEHNRLYWYRQTLGQGPEFLTYFQNEAQLEKSRLLSDRFSAERPKGSFSTLEIQRTEQGDSAMYLCSSSNSAGYTFGSGTRLTVV.

This chain links TRBV10-3 with TRBJ2-7, with TRBD2 matching over 7 bases. V lost 6 bases to trimming and J lost 1 base; unmatched junction nucleotides: 15. This CDR3 contains 17 residues. Looked up from germline, CDR1 is ENHRY and CDR2 is SYGVKD. CDR3: CAISGGKGERSSYEQYF. Written as DNA, the CDR3 is TGTGCCATCAGCGGGGGGAAAGGGGAGCGGAGTTCCTACGAGCAGTACTTC.

The V gene is TRBV7-9, the J gene TRBJ1-3; no clear D gene. V gave up 1 base and J gave up 0 bases, with 7 bases separating them. CDR1 is SEHNR, CDR2 FQNEAQ, per germline (reference sequence). The CDR3 totals 15 residues. In DNA, the CDR3 is TGTGCCAGCAGCTTAGTGTCAGTCTCTGGAAACACCATATATTTT. Protein: CASSLVSVSGNTIYF.

Only a few counts were recorded for this clone. V usage is TRBV2 and J usage is TRBJ1-3; perhaps TRBD1 as D (5 bases). Germline CDR1 reads SNHLY; CDR2 reads FYNNEI. Between the trimmed V and J ends, which lost 7 bases and 6 bases, there was a span of 16 bases. The CDR3 covers 14 residues. The CDR3 protein is CASMRQGFENTIYF. In nucleotides, the CDR3 is TGTGCCAGCATGAGGCAGGGTTTTGAAAACACCATATATTTT.

This chain connects TRBV4-3 to TRBJ2-7; maybe TRBD1 (6 bases). Per germline, CDR1 LGHNA and CDR2 YSLEER. Trimming pared 3 bases from V and 1 base from J, leaving 10 bases between. The CDR3 loop spans 14 amino acids. The DNA of the CDR3 is TGCGCCAGCAGCCAGGGGACAACATCCTACGAGCAGTACTTC. It translates to CASSQGTTSYEQYF.

The V gene is TRBV18, the J gene TRBJ1-4; D is undetermined. The CDR3 runs 14 residues. Germline CDR1 is KGHSH and CDR2 is LQKENI. The germline V and J ends were trimmed by 6 bases and 7 bases, with 15 bases remaining between them. The CDR3 is CASSPEIPPEKLFF. As DNA, the CDR3 is TGTGCCAGCTCCCCGGAGATACCGCCTGAAAAACTGTTTTTT.

V and J are TRBV7-2 and TRBJ2-3; 10 positions agree with TRBD2. Germline V gene lookup returns CDR1 SGHTA and CDR2 FQGNSA. The CDR3 spans 16 residues. With 5 bases clipped from V and 0 bases from J, the junction kept 5 bases outside the gene matches. The CDR3 spells CASSLGLAASTDTQYF. In DNA, the CDR3 is TGTGCCAGCAGCCTAGGACTAGCGGCTAGCACAGATACGCAGTATTTT.

This chain links TRBV6-5 with TRBJ1-6, with D unclear. CDR1 is MNHEY and CDR2 is SVGAGI in the germline V gene. There are 13 residues in the CDR3. Trimming took off 6 bases at V and 9 bases at J, with 12 bases between the two ends. The CDR3 is CASRVSDASPLHF. The CDR3 nucleotides are TGTGCCAGCAGGGTATCAGATGCTTCACCCCTCCACTTT.

The gene calls are TRBV2 and TRBJ1-2; TRBD1 matches at 9 bases. The trim removed 8 bases at V and 1 base at J, leaving 5 bases unmatched. Germline V gene data show CDR1 as SNHLY and CDR2 as FYNNEI. The CDR3 is 14 amino acids. Written as DNA, the CDR3 is TGTGCCAGCCAAGGGGACAGGGTTAACTATGGCTACACCTTC. Translating it yields CASQGDRVNYGYTF.

CDR3 in DNA: TGTGCCAGCAGCTTAGGTCCCGGGGACTATGGCTACACCTTC. Its translation: CASSLGPGDYGYTF. V usage is TRBV7-2 and J usage is TRBJ1-2; D is unclear. CDR1 is SGHTA and CDR2 is FQGNSA in the germline V gene. The CDR3 runs 14 residues. The V end lost 1 base, the J end lost 3 bases, and 9 bases lay between the germline ends.

The V and J genes are TRBV28 and TRBJ1-2; TRBD1 is a possible D gene (6 bases). The CDR3 runs 13 residues. V lost 6 bases to trimming and J lost 5 bases, with 13 bases between them. CDR1 and CDR2 (germline): MDHEN, SYDVKM. The CDR3 DNA reads as TGTGCCAGCAGGAAACAGGGAAGGTATGGCTACACCTTC. Protein product: CASRKQGRYGYTF.

V and J are TRBV6-1 and TRBJ2-6; D gene unclear. The V gene's germline CDR1 is MNHNS and CDR2 SASEGT. This CDR3 is built from 15 residues. Trimming took off 1 base at V and 0 bases at J, with 4 bases between the two ends. As DNA, the CDR3 is TGTGCCAGCAGTGAAGGCGACTCTGGGGCCAACGTCCTGACTTTC. Amino acid sequence: CASSEGDSGANVLTF.

The chain joins TRBV2 to TRBJ1-4; 7 positions match TRBD1. The CDR3 has 16 residues. With V trimmed by 8 bases and J by 0 bases, 9 bases remained unmatched. Per germline, CDR1 SNHLY and CDR2 FYNNEI. The CDR3 nucleotides read TGTGCCAGCCGACAGGGCCACTCGGCAACTAATGAAAAACTGTTTTTT. Translated: CASRQGHSATNEKLFF.

The V and J genes are TRBV7-9 and TRBJ1-1; D is ambiguous. The germline V and J ends were trimmed by 1 base and 7 bases, with 7 bases remaining between them. The CDR3 loop spans 12 amino acids. Germline CDR1 and CDR2: SEHNR and FQNEAQ (reference sequence). CDR3 DNA sequence: TGTGCCAGCAGCTTAGGGGGAGTTGAAGCTTTCTTT. Its protein product is CASSLGGVEAFF.

This clone is a singleton in its sample. The chain links TRBV19 to TRBJ1-5; perhaps TRBD1 as D (6 bases). This CDR3 is 13 amino acids long. Germline assignment: CDR1 LNHDA and CDR2 SQIVND (reference sequence). The germline V and J ends were trimmed by 7 bases and 3 bases, with 10 bases remaining between them. As DNA, the CDR3 is TGTGCCAGTACCCGGACAGCCAATCAGCCCCAGCATTTT. Residues: CASTRTANQPQHF.

This chain uses TRBV5-6 with TRBJ1-2; 8 bases map to TRBD1. Per the germline V gene, CDR1 is SGHDT and CDR2 is YYEEEE. Unmatched junction bases numbered 12, after V lost 4 bases and J lost 7 bases. This CDR3 spans 15 amino acids. The CDR3: CASSARGPGGGGYTF. The CDR3 DNA is TGTGCCAGCAGCGCCCGCGGTCCAGGGGGCGGTGGCTACACCTTC. The full variable domain, completed using reference TRBV5-6 and TRBJ1-2, is DAGVTQSPTHLIKTRGQQVTLRCSPKSGHDTVSWYQQALGQGPQFIFQYYEEEERQRGNFPDRFSGHQFPNYSSELNVNALLLGDSALYLCASSARGPGGGGYTFGSGTRLTVV.

The rearrangement joins TRBV13 to TRBJ1-2, with 8 positions matching TRBD1. From germline, CDR1 is PRHDT and CDR2 FYEKMQ (reference sequence). The CDR3 spans 15 residues. J was trimmed by 6 bases and V by 0 bases; bases with no gene match: 6. CDR3 loop: CASSLGQGAVHGYTF. The CDR3 nucleotides are TGTGCCAGCAGCTTAGGCCAGGGGGCTGTACATGGCTACACCTTC.

The gene calls are TRBV28 and TRBJ1-1; TRBD1 might be the D (6 bases). The CDR3 is 15 amino acids. Germline CDR1 MDHEN, CDR2 SYDVKM. V was clipped by 5 bases and J by 1 base, with 14 bases between them. The CDR3 reads CASSVLRGSNTEAFF. As DNA, the CDR3 is TGTGCCAGCAGTGTTCTCAGGGGATCGAACACTGAAGCTTTCTTT.

The rearrangement links TRBV6-6 to TRBJ2-1; D ambiguous. The length of the CDR3 is 13 residues. Germline assignment: CDR1 MNHNY and CDR2 SVGAGI (reference sequence). V was pared by 2 bases and J by 6 bases, with 8 bases between. The CDR3 sequence is CASSYPRPNEQFF. CDR3 coding DNA: TGTGCCAGCAGTTACCCCCGTCCCAATGAGCAGTTCTTC.

This chain connects TRBV19 to TRBJ2-4; no definite D call. Between the trimmed V and J ends, which lost 1 base and 0 bases, there was a span of 13 bases. Germline V gene sequence: CDR1 LNHDA, CDR2 SQIVND (reference sequence). The CDR3 contains 17 residues. As DNA, the CDR3 is TGTGCCAGTAGTATAGGTACTACCGAACTAGCCAAAAACATTCAGTACTTC. Residues: CASSIGTTELAKNIQYF.

The chain is built from TRBV4-2 and TRBJ2-7; D might be TRBD2 (6 bases). The V and J ends lost 2 bases and 3 bases respectively, with 14 bases between them. There are 15 residues in the CDR3. Germline V gene data show CDR1 as LGHNA and CDR2 as YNFKEQ. The CDR3 region is CASSQNTGEHYEQYF. CDR3 DNA sequence: TGTGCCAGCAGCCAAAATACGGGGGAGCACTACGAGCAGTACTTC.

This clone was counted only a few times. J is TRBJ2-5 and V is TRBV6-5, with a tentative D call TRBD2 (6 bases). V gave up 6 bases and J gave up 1 base, with 15 bases separating them. The CDR3 spans 15 residues. Germline values: CDR1 MNHEY, CDR2 SVGAGI. The CDR3 protein is CASSRGTASQETQYF. The DNA for the CDR3 is TGTGCCAGCAGCCGCGGGACGGCTAGCCAAGAGACCCAGTACTTC.

J is TRBJ2-3 and V is TRBV10-1; TRBD2 matches 11 bases. Germline V gene lookup returns CDR1 WNHNN and CDR2 SYGVQD (reference sequence). J gave up 3 bases and V 8 bases, and 10 bases lay outside the gene matches. The CDR3 is 16 amino acids. In DNA form, the CDR3 reads TGCGCCAGCTCCCACCTTACTAGCGGGGGTACAGATACGCAGTATTTT. This codes for CASSHLTSGGTDTQYF.